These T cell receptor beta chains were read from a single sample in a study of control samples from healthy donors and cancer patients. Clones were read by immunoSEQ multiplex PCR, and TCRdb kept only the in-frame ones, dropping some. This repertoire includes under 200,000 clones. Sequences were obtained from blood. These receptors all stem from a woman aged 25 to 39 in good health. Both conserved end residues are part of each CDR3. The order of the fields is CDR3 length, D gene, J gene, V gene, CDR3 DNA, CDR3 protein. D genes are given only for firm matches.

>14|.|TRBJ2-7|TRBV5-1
TGCGCCAGCAGCTTGGGCGGCAGGCCCTACGAGCAGTACTTC
CASSLGGRPYEQYF
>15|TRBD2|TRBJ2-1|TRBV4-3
TGCGCCAGCAGCCAAGAAGCGGGGGCCTACAATGAGCAGTTCTTC
CASSQEAGAYNEQFF
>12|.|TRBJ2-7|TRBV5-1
TGCGCCAGCAGCTTGATGGGTGACGAGCAGTACTTC
CASSLMGDEQYF
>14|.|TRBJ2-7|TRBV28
TGTGCCAGCAGTTTGAGACAAATTTCCTACGAGCAGTACTTC
CASSLRQISYEQYF
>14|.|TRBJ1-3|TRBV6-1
TGTGCCAGCAGTGATCGGGCTTATCCGGACACCATATATTTT
CASSDRAYPDTIYF
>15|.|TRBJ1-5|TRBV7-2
TGTGCCAGCAGCTTAGCGGTTGCCAGTTACCAGCCCCAGCATTTT
CASSLAVASYQPQHF
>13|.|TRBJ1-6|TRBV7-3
TGTGCCAGCAGCCCCCGGACAGATTCACCCCTCCACTTT
CASSPRTDSPLHF
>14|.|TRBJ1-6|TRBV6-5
TGTGCCAGCAGTTACTTTCAGGGACCCTCACCCCTCCACTTT
CASSYFQGPSPLHF
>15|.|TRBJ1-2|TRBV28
TGTGCCAGCAGTTTAGAGGAGGGGAGGAGGTATGGCTACACCTTC
CASSLEEGRRYGYTF
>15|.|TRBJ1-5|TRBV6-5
TGTGCCAGCAGTTACGGGGAGGACAGCAATCAGCCCCAGCATTTT
CASSYGEDSNQPQHF
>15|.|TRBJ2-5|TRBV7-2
TGTGCCAGCAGCTTAGGGGGCACAGGCCAAGAGACCCAGTACTTC
CASSLGGTGQETQYF
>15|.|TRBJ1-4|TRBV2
TGTGCCAGCAGTGTTTCAAGGGTAGAAAATGAAAAACTGTTTTTT
CASSVSRVENEKLFF
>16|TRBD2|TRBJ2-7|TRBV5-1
TGCGCCAGCAGCTTGGCCGGGGGGGCTCCGTCCGACGAGCAGTACTTC
CASSLAGGAPSDEQYF
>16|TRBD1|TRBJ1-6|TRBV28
TGTGCCAGCAGGTCATTACAGGGGCCCTATAATTCACCCCTCCACTTT
CASRSLQGPYNSPLHF
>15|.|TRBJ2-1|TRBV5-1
TGCGCCAGCAGCTTGGCCAACATGGCATACAATGAGCAGTTCTTC
CASSLANMAYNEQFF
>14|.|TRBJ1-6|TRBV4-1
TGCGCCAGCAGCCAAAACAATCGGGGGTCACCCCTCCACTTT
CASSQNNRGSPLHF
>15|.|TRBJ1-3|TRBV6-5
TGTGCCAGCAGTTCTAAAGGGGCCGGGGGAAACACCATATATTTT
CASSSKGAGGNTIYF
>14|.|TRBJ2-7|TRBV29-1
TGCAGCGTCTCCGGCCAGGCTCTATCCTACGAGCAGTACTTC
CSVSGQALSYEQYF
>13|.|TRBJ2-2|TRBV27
TGTGCCAGCAGTTTACCCCTCACCGGGGAGCTGTTTTTT
CASSLPLTGELFF